These 19 T cell receptor beta chains originate from one sample sequenced in a study of neurological immune-mediated disorders. TCRdb called the 5' RACE reads again in MiXCR, with one record for every CDR3 protein. The sample gives 65,000 to 85,000 distinct CDR3 sequences, approximately 3.4% of which show up once; around 5.5% is in the top ten. The sequenced material came from PBMCs. Receptor source: a woman aged 45-60 years with multiple sclerosis.

In its sample, this clonotype was seen many times. The chain uses TRBV20-1 and TRBJ2-7; 7 positions match TRBD1. The CDR3 contains 14 residues. With V trimmed by 6 bases and J by 4 bases, 12 bases remained unmatched. The germline gives CDR1 DFQATT, CDR2 SNEGSKA (reference sequence). The CDR3 here is CSAGPGQPPYEQYV. In nucleotides, the CDR3 is TGCAGTGCCGGGCCGGGACAGCCACCTTACGAGCAGTACGTC.

This clonotype came up many times. V usage is TRBV20-1 and J usage is TRBJ1-1, with D possibly matching TRBD1 (6 bases). The CDR3 has 13 residues. Germline CDR1 is DFQATT and CDR2 is SNEGSKA (reference sequence). The V end lost 5 bases, the J end lost 0 bases, and 10 bases lay between the germline ends. The CDR3 DNA follows: TGCAGTGCTCCACAGGGACTGAACACTGAAGCTTTCTTT. It specifies CSAPQGLNTEAFF.

This clonotype was picked up many times. The V call is TRBV20-1, the J call TRBJ2-1; 10 bases are a match to TRBD2. Looked up from germline, CDR1 is DFQATT and CDR2 is SNEGSKA (reference sequence). The CDR3 is 16 amino acids. Trimming at V came to 5 bases and at J to 7 bases, leaving 14 bases not matched to a gene. CDR3 sequence reads: CSAPSLAGGLGNEQFF. Here the CDR3 DNA reads TGCAGTGCTCCCAGTTTAGCGGGGGGTTTGGGGAATGAGCAGTTCTTC.

Concerning this clonotype: This clone may be a read error of a much larger clone one base away. This chain links TRBV20-1 with TRBJ1-5, with D uncertain. CDR1 and CDR2 from the germline V gene are DFQATT and SNEGSKA (reference sequence). The ends were cut back, 3 bases at V and 5 bases at J, with 11 bases in the middle. The CDR3 consists of 13 residues. In nucleotides, the CDR3 is TGCAGTGCTAGGGCAGTAATTGATCAGCCCCAGCATTTT. Translating gives CSARAVIDQPQHF.

This clonotype came up many times. This chain links TRBV6-1 with TRBJ2-1; unclear D gene. The germline V and J ends were trimmed by 1 base and 2 bases, with 6 bases remaining between them. There are 14 residues in the CDR3. The germline V gene has CDR1 MNHNS and CDR2 SASEGT. The CDR3 region is CASSEGTAYNEQFF. The CDR3 region has the DNA TGTGCCAGCAGTGAAGGGACGGCCTACAATGAGCAGTTCTTC.

This clonotype was seen repeatedly, ten times or more. The chain is built from TRBV5-1 and TRBJ2-2; TRBD2 matches 8 bases. The CDR3 sequence is 16 residues long. CDR1 and CDR2 (germline): SGHRS, YFSETQ. J gave up 8 bases and V 0 bases, and 9 bases lay outside the gene matches. CDR3 in amino acids: CASSLGLAGLPGELFF. CDR3 nucleotide sequence: TGCGCCAGCAGCTTGGGCCTAGCGGGTCTCCCGGGGGAGCTGTTTTTT.

Ten or more counts support this clonotype. V and J are TRBV20-1 and TRBJ2-7; D is ambiguous. The CDR3 covers 12 residues. The V gene lost 5 bases and the J gene lost 8 bases, with 16 bases spanning the gap. Germline V lookup: CDR1 DFQATT, CDR2 SNEGSKA (reference sequence). The CDR3 DNA reads as TGCAGTGCTCCTACCAGAGAAACTAAGCAGTACTTC. Encoded protein: CSAPTRETKQYF.

This clonotype was seen at least ten times. The chain couples TRBV4-3 to TRBJ2-2; D possibly corresponds to TRBD1 (6 bases). V lost 0 bases, J lost 6 bases, and 8 bases lay in between. CDR1 LGHNA and CDR2 YSLEER come from the germline V gene. The CDR3 runs 14 residues. CDR3 protein: CASSQDYRAGELFF. CDR3 in DNA: TGCGCCAGCAGCCAAGATTACAGGGCCGGGGAGCTGTTTTTT.

This clonotype has ten or more counts. The chain carries TRBV5-1 and TRBJ2-1; TRBD2 matches at 8 bases. The CDR3 spans 16 residues. CDR1 SGHRS and CDR2 YFSETQ come from the germline V gene. J gave up 2 bases and V 4 bases, and 8 bases lay outside the gene matches. The CDR3 region has the DNA TGCGCCAGCAGCCCGGCGGGCGGGGGGCCCTACAATGAGCAGTTCTTC. As protein: CASSPAGGGPYNEQFF.

This clonotype showed up many times. The gene calls are TRBV6-1 and TRBJ2-1; the D gene is possibly TRBD1 (6 bases). Germline V lookup: CDR1 MNHNS, CDR2 SASEGT. The ends were cut back, 8 bases at V and 5 bases at J, with 13 bases in the middle. This CDR3 contains 13 residues. CDR3 sequence reads: CASCPPGDNEQFF. CDR3 bases: TGTGCCAGCTGCCCGCCAGGGGACAATGAGCAGTTCTTC.

At least ten counts were recorded for this clonotype. V gene TRBV20-1 combines with J gene TRBJ2-5, with D perhaps TRBD2 (6 bases). This CDR3 has 16 amino acids. Germline CDR1 is DFQATT and CDR2 is SNEGSKA (reference sequence). V was pared by 1 base and J by 4 bases, with 19 bases between. In DNA form, the CDR3 reads TGCAGTGCTAGAGGTAGAGCGGGTGGGAACAGAGAGACCCAGTACTTC. Translated: CSARGRAGGNRETQYF.

This clonotype has only a few counts. The chain joins TRBV28 to TRBJ2-7; D remains ambiguous. The CDR3 loop spans 14 amino acids. V lost 10 bases, J lost 2 bases, and 18 bases lay in between. Germline V lookup: CDR1 MDHEN, CDR2 SYDVKM. CDR3: CATTIGFQAYEQYF. The CDR3 DNA sequence: TGTGCCACGACGATCGGGTTCCAAGCCTACGAGCAGTACTTC.

This clonotype showed up many times. The rearrangement joins TRBV18 to TRBJ1-1; a weak D match, TRBD1 (5 bases). The CDR3 loop spans 13 amino acids. The V end was cut by 3 bases, the J end by 3 bases, with 8 bases between. The germline gives CDR1 KGHSH, CDR2 LQKENI. CDR3 region: CASSPGGHTEAFF. The CDR3 region has the DNA TGTGCCAGCTCACCGGGGGGACACACTGAAGCTTTCTTT.

In this sample, this clonotype turned up many times. The chain combines TRBV20-1 with TRBJ2-1; no firm D call. Trimming removed 3 bases from V and 7 bases from J, with 7 bases in between. The germline V gene has CDR1 DFQATT and CDR2 SNEGSKA (reference sequence). The CDR3 runs to 11 residues. CDR3 sequence (DNA): TGCAGTGCTAGTATTCGAAATGAGCAGTTCTTC. It codes for CSASIRNEQFF.

This clonotype was seen repeatedly, ten times or more. This chain links TRBV5-1 with TRBJ1-2; 7 nucleotides agree with TRBD1. The length of the CDR3 is 15 residues. Per germline, CDR1 SGHRS and CDR2 YFSETQ. V trimming: 3 bases; J trimming: 4 bases; junction bases outside the gene matches: 9. Written as DNA, the CDR3 is TGCGCCAGCAGCTCCCCGACAGGGTACTCCTATGGCTACACCTTC. Translation: CASSSPTGYSYGYTF. The whole variable domain, filled in from reference TRBV5-1 and TRBJ1-2, reads KAGVTQTPRYLIKTRGQQVTLSCSPISGHRSVSWYQQTPGQGLQFLFEYFSETQRNKGNFPGRFSGRQFSNSRSEMNVSTLELGDSALYLCASSSPTGYSYGYTFGSGTRLTVV.

There are many counts of this clonotype. The chain uses TRBV7-2 and TRBJ1-6; possibly TRBD1 for D (5 bases). Germline values: CDR1 SGHTA, CDR2 FQGNSA. Between the trimmed V and J ends, which lost 3 bases and 6 bases, there was a span of 6 bases. The CDR3 covers 13 residues. The CDR3 loop is CASSLGLNSPLHF. DNA of the CDR3: TGTGCCAGCAGCTTGGGGCTTAATTCACCCCTCCACTTT. Full variable domain (rest looked up from reference TRBV7-2 and TRBJ1-6): GAGVSQSPSNKVTEKGKDVELRCDPISGHTALYWYRQSLGQGLEFLIYFQGNSAPDKSGLPSDRFSAERTGGSVSTLTIQRTQQEDSAVYLCASSLGLNSPLHFGNGTRLTVT.

This clonotype was seen a handful of times. The genes are TRBV20-1 and TRBJ2-7; the match to TRBD2 covers 7 bases. Germline CDR1 reads DFQATT; CDR2 reads SNEGSKA (reference sequence). V was pared by 7 bases and J by 7 bases, with 4 bases of the junction left unmatched. This CDR3 has 10 amino acids. The CDR3 nucleotides are TGCAGTGTACCAGCGGGAGAGCAGTACTTC. This sequence encodes CSVPAGEQYF.

This clonotype was seen repeatedly, ten times or more. V and J are TRBV5-1 and TRBJ2-3; 11 bases line up with TRBD1. The CDR3 sequence is 16 residues long. Losses at the gene ends were 4 bases for V and 4 bases for J; bases not matched to a gene: 8. In germline, CDR1 is SGHRS, CDR2 YFSETQ. Written as DNA, the CDR3 is TGCGCCAGCAGCCCCGGGACAGGGGGAGCGGCAGATACGCAGTATTTT. This codes for CASSPGTGGAADTQYF.

This clonotype has ten or more counts. V is TRBV18 and J is TRBJ1-6; the match to TRBD1 covers 9 bases. The CDR3 sequence is 17 residues long. CDR1 and CDR2 (germline): KGHSH, LQKENI. Trimming at V came to 8 bases and at J to 9 bases, leaving 17 bases not matched to a gene. CDR3 in amino acids: CASTAARTGAMVSPLHF. The CDR3 nucleotides read TGTGCCAGCACCGCTGCTAGGACAGGGGCAATGGTTTCACCCCTCCACTTT.